This T cell receptor beta chain was captured by sequencing in a study of blood T cell repertoires in COVID-19. Method: immunoSEQ multiplex PCR; TCRdb's copy keeps in-frame clones and lacks some. The table has some 260,000 clones, about 89% seen once; the top ten hold over 7.5%. In the case of this clone: The same CDR3 is also encoded by other DNA sequences in this sample.

The sequenced sample consisted of PBMCs or T cells enriched from blood (not recorded which). This TCR came from a man in his forties who had recovered from COVID-19.

The CDR3 region has the DNA TGTGCCAGCAGTCGTACAGGTATGAACACTGAAGCTTTCTTT. This encodes CASSRTGMNTEAFF. The V and J genes are TRBV6-5 and TRBJ1-1; D possibly corresponds to TRBD1 (5 bases). The germline CDR1 and CDR2 sequences are MNHEY and SVGAGI. The germline V and J ends were trimmed by 5 bases and 0 bases, with 10 bases remaining between them. There are 14 residues in the CDR3.